The 5 T cell receptor beta chains in this list originate from one sample, sequenced in a study of T cell changes during pregnancy in multiple sclerosis. Assay used: immunoSEQ multiplex PCR; TCRdb lists only in-frame clones, some missing. This table has about 89,000 clones, 90% to 95% appearing once. The specimen comprised peripheral blood, sampled after pregnancy. These receptors came from a female donor in good health, enrolled as a control in a pregnancy study.

The chain joins TRBV9 to TRBJ2-7, with 9 bases lining up with TRBD2. The CDR3 sequence is 15 residues long. Germline V gene lookup returns CDR1 SGDLS and CDR2 YYNGEE. After removal of 2 bases from V and 6 bases from J, the junction contained 9 bases not matched to a gene. CDR3 amino acids: CASSVLAGVGSEQYF. The CDR3 region has the DNA TGTGCCAGCAGCGTCTTAGCGGGAGTCGGGAGCGAGCAGTACTTC. Full variable domain (remainder filled in from reference TRBV9 and TRBJ2-7): DSGVTQTPKHLITATGQRVTLRCSPRSGDLSVYWYQQSLDQGLQFLIQYYNGEERAKGNILERFSAQQFPDLHSELNLSSLELGDSALYFCASSVLAGVGSEQYFGPGTRLTVT.

The chain has TRBV9 and TRBJ2-5; D is unclear. The DNA end is more similar to TRBJ2-7, so the J call may be wrong. The CDR3 is made up of 13 amino acids. Germline V lookup: CDR1 SGDLS, CDR2 YYNGEE. The CDR3 sequence: CASSVGALNEQYF. The DNA for the CDR3 is TGTGCCAGCAGCGTAGGAGCGCTTAACGAGCAGTACTTC.

This chain uses TRBV2 with TRBJ1-5; D is uncertain. The ends were cut back, 4 bases at V and 0 bases at J, with 13 bases in the middle. The CDR3 is 16 residues long. Germline CDR1 reads SNHLY; CDR2 reads FYNNEI. The chain's CDR3 is CASSGFGVVSNQPQHF. CDR3 nucleotides: TGTGCCAGCAGTGGATTTGGAGTAGTTAGCAATCAGCCCCAGCATTTT.

The chain links TRBV28 to TRBJ1-1, with 12 bases lining up with TRBD1. Per the germline V gene, CDR1 is MDHEN and CDR2 is SYDVKM. V shed 10 bases and J 5 bases; nucleotides not matched to a gene: 5. This CDR3 comprises 13 residues. This CDR3 reads CAIGTGGKTEAFF. CDR3 nucleotide sequence: TGTGCCATAGGGACAGGGGGCAAGACTGAAGCTTTCTTT.

The chain links TRBV4-1 to TRBJ2-5, with D maybe TRBD2 (5 bases). The length of the CDR3 is 13 residues. Per the germline V gene, CDR1 is MGHRA and CDR2 is YSYEKL. The V gene lost 3 bases and the J gene lost 5 bases, with 10 bases spanning the gap. Here the CDR3 reads CASSQWERETQYF. As DNA, the CDR3 is TGCGCCAGCAGCCAGTGGGAGAGGGAGACCCAGTACTTC.